The text below deals with one TCR beta chain. CDR3 length equals 16 residues. Germline lookup yields CDR1 SGHTA and CDR2 FQGNSA. V lost 6 bases to trimming and J lost 0 bases, with 18 bases between them. TCRdb re-derived calls from the 5' RACE reads in MiXCR, one entry per CDR3 protein. The data contain about 130,000 distinct CDR3 sequences, about 15% of them singletons. This sample stems from a study of T-cell memory formation after mild COVID-19. The J gene is TRBJ2-7, the V gene TRBV7-2; D might be TRBD2 (7 bases). The sequenced material came from PBMCs or a T cell subset sorted from them (not recorded which). The TCR originated in a man younger than 35 who had mild COVID-19 (a few samples of this study predate the infection). Cell type and time point are not known. CDR3 DNA sequence: TGTGCCAGCAGTCCTGGGAGGGGCAGGGGCTCCTACGAGCAGTACTTC. This translates into CASSPGRGRGSYEQYF.